One and the same sample provided the 10 T cell receptor beta chains below, sequenced in a study of cytomegalovirus exposure and HLA in healthy donors. The data were produced by immunoSEQ multiplex PCR, yet TCRdb's version contains in-frame clones alone and is incomplete. The sample records 90,000 to 140,000 clones, 85% to 90% being singletons. Sequencing was done on a sample of PBMCs. All receptors derive from a woman aged 18-29 years in good health and CMV-seropositive.

This chain joins TRBV7-9 and TRBJ2-3; 8 positions agree with TRBD1. The J segment lost 3 bases and the V segment lost 5 bases, leaving 10 bases of the junction unmatched. The CDR3 length is 16 residues. Germline lookup yields CDR1 SEHNR and CDR2 FQNEAQ (reference sequence). The CDR3 coding sequence is TGTGCCAGCAGCAACGCCGGGACAGGAGGGACAGATACGCAGTATTTT. This sequence encodes CASSNAGTGGTDTQYF.

The chain is built from TRBV11-2 and TRBJ2-7; TRBD1 matches at 7 bases. In germline, CDR1 is SGHAT, CDR2 FQNNGV. Trimming at V came to 5 bases and at J to 2 bases, leaving 3 bases not matched to a gene. The CDR3 totals 13 residues. The CDR3 spells CASSPGTAYEQYF. For the CDR3, the DNA is TGTGCCAGCAGCCCCGGGACAGCCTACGAGCAGTACTTC.

V and J are TRBV5-1 and TRBJ2-3, with 7 bases aligning to TRBD2. V lost 2 bases, J lost 4 bases, and 4 bases stayed unmatched. Germline assignment: CDR1 SGHRS and CDR2 YFSETQ. The CDR3 has 14 residues. CDR3 sequence reads: CASSLSGVPDTQYF. Written as DNA, the CDR3 is TGCGCCAGCAGCTTAAGCGGGGTCCCAGATACGCAGTATTTT.

This clone was observed once. This chain links TRBV5-6 with TRBJ1-5; possibly TRBD1 for D (5 bases). This CDR3 contains 14 residues. With 3 bases removed from V and 7 bases from J, the gap between germline ends came to 14 bases. In germline, CDR1 is SGHDT, CDR2 YYEEEE. CDR3 in amino acids: CASSSGGAWQPQHF. CDR3 coding DNA: TGTGCCAGCAGCTCGGGAGGGGCTTGGCAGCCCCAGCATTTT. The full variable domain, in which reference TRBV5-6 and TRBJ1-5 provide the parts outside the CDR3, is DAGVTQSPTHLIKTRGQQVTLRCSPKSGHDTVSWYQQALGQGPQFIFQYYEEEERQRGNFPDRFSGHQFPNYSSELNVNALLLGDSALYLCASSSGGAWQPQHFGDGTRLSIL.

This chain uses TRBV11-3 with TRBJ1-1, with D unclear. V dropped 0 bases and J dropped 10 bases, with 9 bases sitting between them. CDR3 length equals 12 residues. Germline V gene data show CDR1 as SGHNT and CDR2 as YENEEA. As DNA, the CDR3 is TGTGCCAGCAGCTTAGAATACGGAGGAGCTTTCTTT. Amino acid sequence: CASSLEYGGAFF. Filled out from reference TRBV11-3 and TRBJ1-1, the complete variable domain reads EAGVVQSPRYKIIEKKQPVAFWCNPISGHNTLYWYLQNLGQGPELLIRYENEEAVDDSQLPKDRFSAERLKGVDSTLKIQPAELGDSAVYLCASSLEYGGAFFGQGTRLTVV.

The chain has TRBV11-3 and TRBJ2-1; 9 nucleotides align to TRBD1. The CDR3 runs 16 residues. Looked up from germline, CDR1 is SGHNT and CDR2 is YENEEA. Losses at the gene ends were 0 bases for V and 3 bases for J; bases not matched to a gene: 3. The CDR3 reads CASSLESGQGYNEQFF. In DNA form, the CDR3 reads TGTGCCAGCAGCTTAGAGTCGGGACAGGGCTACAATGAGCAGTTCTTC.

This chain connects TRBV5-5 to TRBJ1-2, with 7 bases that match TRBD1. Germline-derived CDR1 and CDR2 are SGHKS and YYEKEE (reference sequence). The CDR3 extends over 15 amino acids. Trimming cost V 2 bases and J 2 bases; bases outside gene matches: 6. The DNA for the CDR3 is TGTGCCAGCAGCTTTCCCTCAGGGGGGAACTATGGCTACACCTTC. It translates to CASSFPSGGNYGYTF.

The CDR3 DNA follows: TGTGCCAGCAGCTTAGTCCCGCGGGGGATCAATGAGCAGTTCTTC. Translated, it gives CASSLVPRGINEQFF. The chain joins TRBV7-9 to TRBJ2-1; 7 nucleotides agree with TRBD2. After removal of 1 base from V and 6 bases from J, the junction contained 6 bases not matched to a gene. This CDR3 has 15 amino acids. The germline V gene has CDR1 SEHNR and CDR2 FQNEAQ (reference sequence).

The V call is TRBV9, the J call TRBJ2-7; 9 bases are a match to TRBD2. Germline V CDR1 and CDR2: SGDLS, YYNGEE. Trimming at V came to 0 bases and at J to 5 bases, leaving 15 bases not matched to a gene. The CDR3 is 18 amino acids. The CDR3 sequence: CASSVAPLAGTVPHEQYF. In DNA, the CDR3 is TGTGCCAGCAGCGTAGCCCCCCTAGCGGGAACTGTCCCCCACGAGCAGTACTTC.

Worth noting for this clone: Other DNA sequences from this sample encode an identical CDR3 as well. This chain links TRBV5-1 with TRBJ2-7, with 11 positions matching TRBD1. This CDR3 region has 14 residues. Trimming at V came to 3 bases and at J to 3 bases, leaving 2 bases not matched to a gene. In germline, CDR1 is SGHRS, CDR2 YFSETQ. The CDR3: CASSWGTGGYEQYF. The CDR3 coding sequence is TGCGCCAGCAGCTGGGGGACAGGGGGCTACGAGCAGTACTTC.